One sample yielded the 16 T cell receptor beta chains listed below, sequenced in a study of Graves' ophthalmopathy and Graves' hyperthyroidism. The authors amplified TCR beta CDR3 regions from RNA transcripts. HTBI-primed first-round RT-PCR preceded second-round multiplex PCR. TCRdb fed the multiplex PCR reads into MiXCR, producing one record per CDR3 protein. The sample comprises hundreds of thousands of distinct CDR3 sequences, 35% to 50% of which are singletons, and over 2.5% rests with the top ten. Sequenced material: peripheral blood. These receptors were obtained from an adult man with Graves' ophthalmopathy.

The J gene is TRBJ2-5, the V gene TRBV18, with a tentative D call TRBD1 (6 bases). The CDR3 has 16 amino acids. V lost 9 bases to trimming and J lost 0 bases, with 20 bases between them. Germline V CDR1 and CDR2: KGHSH, LQKENI. This chain's CDR3 is CASQGQRTGYQETQYF. The CDR3 region has the DNA TGTGCCAGTCAAGGGCAACGAACAGGGTACCAAGAGACCCAGTACTTC.

This clonotype was observed a handful of times. The chain carries TRBV9 and TRBJ1-6, with a tentative D call TRBD1 (6 bases). The CDR3 has 14 residues. The V gene lost 4 bases and the J gene lost 7 bases, with 12 bases spanning the gap. Germline assignment: CDR1 SGDLS and CDR2 YYNGEE. CDR3 DNA sequence: TGTGCCAGCAGCTTAGGGGGGAGGAATTCACCCCTCCACTTT. The encoded protein is CASSLGGRNSPLHF. Drawing the rest from reference TRBV9 and TRBJ1-6, the complete variable domain is DSGVTQTPKHLITATGQRVTLRCSPRSGDLSVYWYQQSLDQGLQFLIQYYNGEERAKGNILERFSAQQFPDLHSELNLSSLELGDSALYFCASSLGGRNSPLHFGNGTRLTVT.

The sample holds many counts of this clonotype. The chain employs TRBV19 and TRBJ2-7; 12 nucleotides agree with TRBD2. This CDR3 is 15 amino acids long. J gave up 3 bases and V 1 base, and 1 base lay outside the gene matches. Germline V gene lookup returns CDR1 LNHDA and CDR2 SQIVND (reference sequence). The CDR3 here is CASSIGLAGVYEQYF. The CDR3 DNA sequence: TGTGCCAGTAGTATAGGACTAGCGGGGGTCTACGAGCAGTACTTC. The full variable domain, rest sourced from reference TRBV19 and TRBJ2-7, is DGGITQSPKYLFRKEGQNVTLSCEQNLNHDAMYWYRQDPGQGLRLIYYSQIVNDFQKGDIAEGYSVSREKKESFPLTVTSAQKNPTAFYLCASSIGLAGVYEQYFGPGTRLTVT.

This clonotype was detected ten times or more. The gene calls are TRBV20-1 and TRBJ1-1, with a tentative D call TRBD1 (6 bases). Germline values: CDR1 DFQATT, CDR2 SNEGSKA (reference sequence). The CDR3 extends over 15 amino acids. V gave up 0 bases and J gave up 5 bases, with 16 bases separating them. The DNA for the CDR3 is TGCAGTGCTAGAGATTCGGCGGGGGCGCAGACTGAAGCTTTCTTT. This encodes CSARDSAGAQTEAFF.

The V gene is TRBV29-1, the J gene TRBJ2-7, with TRBD2 identical over 9 bases. There are 14 residues in the CDR3. The V gene end was trimmed by 7 bases and the J gene end by 3 bases; junction bases not matched to a gene: 10. Germline values: CDR1 SQVTM, CDR2 ANQGSEA. CDR3 region: CSAGAGGPDYEQYF. DNA of the CDR3: TGCAGCGCTGGGGCGGGAGGGCCCGACTACGAGCAGTACTTC.

J is TRBJ1-5 and V is TRBV4-3; D might be TRBD1 (5 bases). V was trimmed by 4 bases and J by 4 bases, leaving 20 bases between them. The germline CDR1 and CDR2 sequences are LGHNA and YSLEER. This CDR3 contains 17 residues. The CDR3 here is CASSPPFTGTLNQPQHF. The CDR3 DNA reads as TGCGCCAGCAGCCCACCATTCACCGGGACCCTTAATCAGCCCCAGCATTTT.

This clonotype has a count of ten or more. The CDR3 is CASSRFLQANEKLFF. Here the CDR3 DNA reads TGTGCCAGCAGTCGTTTTTTACAGGCAAATGAAAAACTGTTTTTT. The V and J genes are TRBV7-8 and TRBJ1-4; maybe TRBD1 (5 bases). The CDR3 sequence is 15 residues long. Germline loops: CDR1 SGHVS, CDR2 FQNEAQ. Trimming took 6 bases from V and 5 from J, leaving 16 bases between them.

This clonotype was seen at least ten times. The rearrangement uses TRBV7-9 and TRBJ1-2; D is undetermined. The CDR3 contains 13 residues. The germline V gene has CDR1 SEHNR and CDR2 FQNEAQ (reference sequence). V was clipped by 1 base and J by 6 bases, with 9 bases between them. The CDR3 bases are TGTGCCAGCAGCTTAGAAGGGTTAGATGGCTACACCTTC. Its protein product is CASSLEGLDGYTF.

This clonotype is a singleton in its sample. Just one base apart from a much larger clone, this may be a read error. The rearrangement joins TRBV9 to TRBJ2-7; 10 positions match TRBD1. The V segment lost 7 bases and the J segment 6 bases; nucleotides outside the gene matches: 13. Germline V CDR1 and CDR2: SGDLS, YYNGEE. The CDR3 covers 15 residues. In DNA form, the CDR3 reads TGTGCCAGCGGCTCACATGGGGACAGGGGCAGCGAGCAGTACTTC. This encodes CASGSHGDRGSEQYF.

The table lists this clonotype with many counts. This chain links TRBV6-5 with TRBJ1-1, with D unresolved. The ends were cut back, 2 bases at V and 1 base at J, with 5 bases in the middle. The germline V gene has CDR1 MNHEY and CDR2 SVGAGI. The CDR3 sequence is 13 residues long. As DNA, the CDR3 is TGTGCCAGCAGTTACACAGAGAACACTGAAGCTTTCTTT. As protein: CASSYTENTEAFF.

On this clonotype: A much larger clone sits a single nucleotide away, making a read error possible. CDR3 region: CASSSSAGFGYTF. The CDR3 nucleotides are TGTGCCAGCAGTTCCTCAGCAGGGTTCGGCTACACCTTC. The chain has TRBV2 and TRBJ1-2; D is perhaps TRBD1 (5 bases). The germline V gene encodes CDR1 SNHLY and CDR2 FYNNEI. This CDR3 has 13 amino acids. V dropped 5 bases and J dropped 8 bases, with 15 bases sitting between them.

Comment on this clonotype: A much bigger clone sits one base away, suggesting this may be a read error. The chain joins TRBV7-6 to TRBJ2-7; D unclear. Per the germline V gene, CDR1 is SGHVS and CDR2 is FNYEAQ. This CDR3 contains 9 residues. The CDR3: CASSLGQSF. Written as DNA, the CDR3 is TGTGCCAGCAGCTTAGGGCAGTCCTTC.

This clonotype has a count of ten or more. The J gene is TRBJ2-7, the V gene TRBV10-3; 7 bases are a match to TRBD1. V lost 2 bases, J lost 9 bases, and 16 bases stayed unmatched. The CDR3 sequence is 16 residues long. The V gene's germline CDR1 is ENHRY and CDR2 SYGVKD. DNA for the CDR3: TGTGCCATCAGTGAGAGGGGACAGAGACGAAGGTATGGGCAGTACTTC. It specifies CAISERGQRRRYGQYF.

The chain is built from TRBV20-1 and TRBJ1-2; 11 bases line up with TRBD1. V was clipped by 1 base and J by 0 bases; unmatched bases: 13. Germline CDR1 is DFQATT and CDR2 is SNEGSKA (reference sequence). The CDR3 is 19 amino acids. In DNA form, the CDR3 reads TGCAGTGCTAGAGCTTTAGCCGGGACAGGGGGACCCCCTAACTATGGCTACACCTTC. Protein: CSARALAGTGGPPNYGYTF.

There are many counts of this clonotype. In DNA form, the CDR3 reads TGCGCCAGCAGCGAGAGGTCGTACCAAGAGACCCAGTACTTC. Residues: CASSERSYQETQYF. The chain employs TRBV5-1 and TRBJ2-5; D gene ambiguous. Germline-derived CDR1 and CDR2 are SGHRS and YFSETQ. The CDR3 has 14 residues. The V end was cut by 4 bases, the J end by 0 bases, with 10 bases between.

The chain recombines TRBV10-3 with TRBJ2-5, with D possibly matching TRBD1 (6 bases). Germline V gene sequence: CDR1 ENHRY, CDR2 SYGVKD. Trimming shortened V by 6 bases and J by 11 bases, and 13 bases separated the two germline ends. The CDR3 loop spans 11 amino acids. CDR3 protein: CAISGTGNQYF. The CDR3 DNA reads TGTGCCATCAGCGGAACAGGGAATCAGTACTTC.